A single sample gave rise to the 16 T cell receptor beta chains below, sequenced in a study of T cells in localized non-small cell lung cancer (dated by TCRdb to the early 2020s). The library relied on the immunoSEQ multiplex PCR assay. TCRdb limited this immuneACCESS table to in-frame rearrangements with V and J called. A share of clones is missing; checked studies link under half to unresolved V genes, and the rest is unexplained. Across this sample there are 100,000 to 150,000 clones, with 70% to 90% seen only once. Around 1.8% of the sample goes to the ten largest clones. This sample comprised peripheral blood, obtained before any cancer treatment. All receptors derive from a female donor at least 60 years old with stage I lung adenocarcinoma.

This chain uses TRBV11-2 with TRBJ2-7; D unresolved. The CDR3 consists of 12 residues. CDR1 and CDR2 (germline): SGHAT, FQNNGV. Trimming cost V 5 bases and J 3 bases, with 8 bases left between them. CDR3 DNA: TGTGCCAGCAGCGCTGACGTCTACGAGCAGTACTTC. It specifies CASSADVYEQYF.

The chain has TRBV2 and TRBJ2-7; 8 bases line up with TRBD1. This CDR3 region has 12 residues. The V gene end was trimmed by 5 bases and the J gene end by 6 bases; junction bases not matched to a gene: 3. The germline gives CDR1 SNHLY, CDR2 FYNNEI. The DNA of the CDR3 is TGTGCCAGCAGTACTACAGGGGGCGAGCAGTACTTC. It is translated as CASSTTGGEQYF.

The CDR3 is CASSWAPPTYNEQFF. The CDR3 nucleotides read TGTGCCAGCAGTTGGGCCCCCCCTACCTACAATGAGCAGTTCTTC. This rearrangement joins TRBV28 to TRBJ2-1; D gene uncertain. The germline V gene encodes CDR1 MDHEN and CDR2 SYDVKM. Trimming cost V 4 bases and J 2 bases, with 12 bases left between them. The CDR3 sequence is 15 residues long.

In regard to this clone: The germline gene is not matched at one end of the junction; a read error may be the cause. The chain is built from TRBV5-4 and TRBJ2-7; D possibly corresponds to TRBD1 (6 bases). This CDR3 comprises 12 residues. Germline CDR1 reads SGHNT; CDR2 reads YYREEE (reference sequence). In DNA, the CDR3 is TGTGCCAGCAGCTCTCCCTCCCGGACAGCGACTTTC. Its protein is CASSSPSRTATF.

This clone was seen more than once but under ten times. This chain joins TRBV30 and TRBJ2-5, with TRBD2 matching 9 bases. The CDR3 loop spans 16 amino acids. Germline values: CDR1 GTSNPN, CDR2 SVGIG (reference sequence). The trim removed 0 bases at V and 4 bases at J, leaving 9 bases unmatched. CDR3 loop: CAWSVQGSGRTETQYF. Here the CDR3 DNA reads TGTGCCTGGAGTGTACAAGGTAGCGGGAGAACAGAGACCCAGTACTTC. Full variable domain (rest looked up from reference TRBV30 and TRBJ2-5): SQTIHQWPATLVQPVGSPLSLECTVEGTSNPNLYWYRQAAGRGLQLLFYSVGIGQISSEVPQNLSASRPQDRQFILSSKKLLLSDSGFYLCAWSVQGSGRTETQYFGPGTRLLVL.

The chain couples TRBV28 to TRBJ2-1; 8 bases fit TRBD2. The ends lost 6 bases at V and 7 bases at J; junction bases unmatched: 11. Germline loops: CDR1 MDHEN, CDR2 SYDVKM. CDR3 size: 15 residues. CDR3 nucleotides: TGTGCCAGCAGCCGAGCGGGAGTCGCATCAAATGAGCAGTTCTTC. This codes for CASSRAGVASNEQFF. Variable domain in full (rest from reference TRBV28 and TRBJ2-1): DVKVTQSSRYLVKRTGEKVFLECVQDMDHENMFWYRQDPGLGLRLIYFSYDVKMKEKGDIPEGYSVSREKKERFSLILESASTNQTSMYLCASSRAGVASNEQFFGPGTRLTVL.

The CDR3 region has the DNA TGCGCCAGCAGTGAGTTTCTTTCGGGAGATACGCAGTATTTT. This encodes CASSEFLSGDTQYF. The rearrangement links TRBV10-1 to TRBJ2-3; D unclear. V dropped 1 base and J dropped 5 bases, with 10 bases sitting between them. Looked up from germline, CDR1 is WNHNN and CDR2 is SYGVQD (reference sequence). The CDR3 extends over 14 amino acids.

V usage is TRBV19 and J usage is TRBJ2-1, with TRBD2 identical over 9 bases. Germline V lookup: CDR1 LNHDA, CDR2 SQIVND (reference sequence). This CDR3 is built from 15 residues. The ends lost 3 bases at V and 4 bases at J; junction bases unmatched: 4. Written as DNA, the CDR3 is TGTGCCAGTAGTATTTCTAGCGGGATATACAATGAGCAGTTCTTC. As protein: CASSISSGIYNEQFF.

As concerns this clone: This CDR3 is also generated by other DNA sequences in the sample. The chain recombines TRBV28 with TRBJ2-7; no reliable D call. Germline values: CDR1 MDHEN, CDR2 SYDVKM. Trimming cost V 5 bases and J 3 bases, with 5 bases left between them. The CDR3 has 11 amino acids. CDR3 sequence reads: CASSLDYEQYF. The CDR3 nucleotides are TGTGCCAGCAGTCTAGACTACGAGCAGTACTTC.

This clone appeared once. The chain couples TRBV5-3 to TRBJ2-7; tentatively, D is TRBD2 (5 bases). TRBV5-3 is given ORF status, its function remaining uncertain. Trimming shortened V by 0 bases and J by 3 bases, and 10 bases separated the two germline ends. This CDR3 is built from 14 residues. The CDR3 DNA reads TGTGCCAGAAGCTTGGCCTCGGGGAACTACGAGCAGTACTTC. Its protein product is CARSLASGNYEQYF.

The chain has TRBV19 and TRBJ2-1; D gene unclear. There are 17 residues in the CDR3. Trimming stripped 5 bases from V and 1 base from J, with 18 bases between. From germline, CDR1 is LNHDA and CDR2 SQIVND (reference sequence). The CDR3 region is CASSFNALGGSYNEQFF. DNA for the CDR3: TGTGCCAGTAGTTTCAACGCCCTTGGCGGATCCTACAATGAGCAGTTCTTC. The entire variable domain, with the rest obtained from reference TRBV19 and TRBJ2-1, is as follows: DGGITQSPKYLFRKEGQNVTLSCEQNLNHDAMYWYRQDPGQGLRLIYYSQIVNDFQKGDIAEGYSVSREKKESFPLTVTSAQKNPTAFYLCASSFNALGGSYNEQFFGPGTRLTVL.

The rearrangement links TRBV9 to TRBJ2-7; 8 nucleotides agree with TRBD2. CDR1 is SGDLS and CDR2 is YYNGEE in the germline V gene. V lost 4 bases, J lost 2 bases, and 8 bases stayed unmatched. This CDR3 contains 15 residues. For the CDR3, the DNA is TGTGCCAGCAGCCCACAGGGACTAGGAGCCTACGAGCAGTACTTC. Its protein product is CASSPQGLGAYEQYF.

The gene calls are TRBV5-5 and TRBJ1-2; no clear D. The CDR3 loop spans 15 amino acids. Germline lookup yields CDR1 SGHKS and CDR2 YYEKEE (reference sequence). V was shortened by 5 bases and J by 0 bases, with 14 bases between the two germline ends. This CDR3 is CASRHAALSNYGYTF. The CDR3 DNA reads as TGTGCCAGCAGGCACGCAGCTCTATCTAACTATGGCTACACCTTC.

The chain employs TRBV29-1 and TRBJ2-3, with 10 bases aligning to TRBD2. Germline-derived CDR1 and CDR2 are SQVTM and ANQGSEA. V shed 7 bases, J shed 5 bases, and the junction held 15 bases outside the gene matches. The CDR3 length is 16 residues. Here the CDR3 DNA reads TGCAGCGCTCCCCCAAGGCTAGCGGGAGATCAAGATACGCAGTATTTT. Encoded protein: CSAPPRLAGDQDTQYF.

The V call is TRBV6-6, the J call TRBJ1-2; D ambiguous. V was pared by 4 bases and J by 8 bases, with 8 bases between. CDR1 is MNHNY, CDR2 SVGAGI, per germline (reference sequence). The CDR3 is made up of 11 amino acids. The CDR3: CASSSREGYTF. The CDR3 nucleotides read TGTGCCAGCAGTTCTCGGGAGGGCTACACCTTC.

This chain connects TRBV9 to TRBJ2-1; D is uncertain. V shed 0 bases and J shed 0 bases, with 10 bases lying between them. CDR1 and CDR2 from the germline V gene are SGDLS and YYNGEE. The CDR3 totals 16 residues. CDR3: CASSVELLSSYNEQFF. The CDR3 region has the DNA TGTGCCAGCAGCGTAGAACTTCTGAGCTCCTACAATGAGCAGTTCTTC.